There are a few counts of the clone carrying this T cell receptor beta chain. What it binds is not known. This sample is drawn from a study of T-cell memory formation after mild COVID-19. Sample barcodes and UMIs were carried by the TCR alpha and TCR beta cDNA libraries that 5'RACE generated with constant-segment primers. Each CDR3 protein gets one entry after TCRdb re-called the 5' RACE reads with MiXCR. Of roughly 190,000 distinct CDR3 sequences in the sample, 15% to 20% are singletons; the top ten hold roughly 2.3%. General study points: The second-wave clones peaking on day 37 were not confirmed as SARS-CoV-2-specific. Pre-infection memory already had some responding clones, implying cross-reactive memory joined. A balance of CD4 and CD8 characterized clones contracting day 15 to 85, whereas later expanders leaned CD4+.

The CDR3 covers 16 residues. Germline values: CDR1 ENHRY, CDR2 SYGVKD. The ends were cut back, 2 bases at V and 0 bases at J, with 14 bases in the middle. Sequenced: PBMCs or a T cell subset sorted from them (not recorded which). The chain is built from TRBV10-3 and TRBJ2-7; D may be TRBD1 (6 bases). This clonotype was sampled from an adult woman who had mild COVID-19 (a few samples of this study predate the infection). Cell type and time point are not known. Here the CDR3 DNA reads TGTGCCATCAGTGAGCCGAGGGGGTTTAGCTCCTACGAGCAGTACTTC. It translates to CAISEPRGFSSYEQYF.